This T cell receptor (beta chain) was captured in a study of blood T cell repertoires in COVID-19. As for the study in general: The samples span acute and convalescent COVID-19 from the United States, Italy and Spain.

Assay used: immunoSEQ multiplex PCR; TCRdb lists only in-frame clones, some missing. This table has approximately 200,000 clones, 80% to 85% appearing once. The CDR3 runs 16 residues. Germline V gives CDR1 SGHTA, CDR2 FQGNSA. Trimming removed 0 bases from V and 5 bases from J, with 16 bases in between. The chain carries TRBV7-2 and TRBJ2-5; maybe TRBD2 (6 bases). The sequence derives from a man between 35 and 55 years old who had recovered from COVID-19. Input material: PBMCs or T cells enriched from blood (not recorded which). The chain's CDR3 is CASSLAHRGYGETQYF. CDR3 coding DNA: TGTGCCAGCAGCTTAGCACATCGGGGGTACGGGGAGACCCAGTACTTC.